The T cell receptor beta chain described here comes from a study of beta chain features in type 1 diabetes. Study as a whole: Patients and healthy donors were similar in age, gender and cell yields. All samples together contributed 85 million to 120 million sorted cells for examination.

Regarding the study as a whole: Moderately but significantly shorter TCRB CDR3s were found in Type 1 diabetes patients in all four CD4+ subsets. Fewer insertions but more deletions were seen at VDJ junctions in type 1 diabetes patients.

This clone was picked up a small number of times. No antigen is known for it. The CDR3 covers 15 residues. Trimming at V came to 3 bases and at J to 1 base, leaving 6 bases not matched to a gene. Germline V CDR1 and CDR2: SGDLS, YYNGEE. Expressed TCRB transcripts were sequenced, since all the RNA that had been isolated was reverse transcribed. Method: immunoSEQ multiplex PCR; TCRdb's copy keeps in-frame clones and lacks some. The data show around 300,000 clones, 15% seen once. Sorting that relied on CD45RO/CCR7/CD25/CD127/CD95/CD27 yielded CD4+ naive, central memory, regulatory and stem cell-like memory cells.

The sequenced material came from naive CD4+ T cells from blood. The chain joins TRBV9 to TRBJ2-5; 7 bases fit TRBD1. The receptor's source is a man aged 18 to 29 with type 1 diabetes. CDR3 residues: CASSAKTGPQETQYF. The CDR3 nucleotides read TGTGCCAGCAGCGCGAAGACAGGGCCCCAAGAGACCCAGTACTTC.